These T cell receptor beta chains were read from a single sample in a study of T cell responses to AZD1222 COVID-19 vaccine. Clones were sequenced by immunoSEQ multiplex PCR, and TCRdb holds only the in-frame ones, with some missing. The data contain 120,000 to 150,000 clones, approximately 88% of them singletons. Here the sequenced sample was peripheral blood, taken on day 0 of AZD1222 vaccination. The receptors here all came from an adult in good health. Both conserved end residues are trimmed from each CDR3.

j_call,v_call,cdr3_aa
TRBJ2-5,TRBV18,ASSPQQGDQETQY
TRBJ1-4,TRBV6-5,ASSWGGATNEKLF
TRBJ2-7,TRBV28,ASSVGEEQY
TRBJ2-7,TRBV2,ASSVFYEQY
TRBJ1-4,TRBV18,ASSPTTGPNEKLF
TRBJ1-2,TRBV2,ASLWRTGGDGYT
TRBJ2-7,TRBV5-1,ASSYSLGEQY
TRBJ2-5,TRBV12-3/TRBV12-4,ASSPQETQY
TRBJ2-3,TRBV5-1,ASRTGGTDTQY
TRBJ2-2,TRBV11-2,ASSLSDSTGELF
TRBJ2-1,TRBV18,ASSPKGTSYNEQF
TRBJ1-3,TRBV30,AWSTPGVGNTIY
TRBJ1-1,TRBV19,ATSVEGGAEAF
TRBJ1-6,TRBV7-3,ASSLTDRGSPLH
TRBJ1-2,TRBV6-6,ASSYRQGLSGYT
TRBJ2-5,TRBV7-6,ASSPRTSGVETQY
TRBJ1-5,TRBV28,ASSPSRPEAPQH
TRBJ1-2,TRBV10-3,AISERVDYGYT
TRBJ2-5,TRBV7-9,ASSLSQDQY
TRBJ1-3,TRBV7-8,ASSLATGLSGNTIY
TRBJ1-5,TRBV2,ASSAGQVDQPQH
TRBJ1-1,TRBV6-2/TRBV6-3,ASSYSTHLGAEAF
TRBJ2-7,TRBV6-5,ASSWGQGSLREQY
TRBJ1-5,TRBV3-1/TRBV3-2,ASTQGVGNNQPQH
TRBJ2-7,TRBV6-5,ASSYSFPGGGYGQY
TRBJ1-5,TRBV5-6,ASSLRGHSNQPQH
TRBJ2-7,TRBV28,ASTFRARAIYEQY
TRBJ2-3,TRBV5-4,ASRGRNTQY
TRBJ2-1,TRBV5-1,ASSLAGTSGGNNGGEQF
TRBJ1-2,TRBV7-9,ASSPGTGQIMIYGYT
TRBJ1-5,TRBV28,ATRTSNQPQH
TRBJ1-5,TRBV30,AWSADRGYWPQH
TRBJ2-7,TRBV7-2,ASSLVASDEQY
TRBJ1-5,TRBV6-2/TRBV6-3,ASSFLQGASNQPQH
TRBJ1-2,TRBV27,ASSRGANYGYT
TRBJ2-7,TRBV7-8,ASSPTAYGGEQY
TRBJ1-4,TRBV6-5,ASSYLNRAEKLF
TRBJ2-7,TRBV2,ASSSSGGVHEQY
TRBJ1-5,TRBV19,ASSINGDQPQH
TRBJ1-2,TRBV28,ASSQGNYGYT
TRBJ1-1,TRBV10-2,ASRMQGGNTEAF
TRBJ1-2,TRBV5-1,ASSLVVGRGYT
TRBJ2-3,TRBV9,ASSVEGQGTDTQY